The 21 T cell receptor beta chains reported below all come from one sample, sequenced in a study of identical twins (dated by TCRdb to about 2016). Libraries were made using 5' RACE. Instrument used: Illumina HiSeq 2000. The public reads were reprocessed in TCRdb via fastp at Q25 and MiXCR, keeping in-frame beta chains. Every distinct CDR3 protein forms one entry, paired with its most common genes and DNA. The sample table contains hundreds of thousands of distinct CDR3 sequences; only one count was recorded for roughly 7.2% of them. The ten biggest clones cover around 1.6% of the sample. These data were also reused for a study on yellow fever vaccine responses in identical twins.

Sequenced input: PBMCs. Source of these receptors: a woman under 30 in good health.

This clonotype was seen ten or more times. CDR3 nucleotides: TGTGCCAGCAGTTCCGGAACCTCTGGGGCCAACGTCCTGACTTTC. It specifies CASSSGTSGANVLTF. The chain combines TRBV12-3 or TRBV12-4 with TRBJ2-6; D is unclear. This CDR3 contains 15 residues. V gave up 4 bases and J gave up 0 bases, with 7 bases separating them.

This clonotype was seen more than once but under ten times. The V and J genes are TRBV12-3 or TRBV12-4 and TRBJ1-2; D is perhaps TRBD1 (6 bases). The CDR3 contains 14 residues. V was clipped by 4 bases and J by 8 bases, with 17 bases between them. CDR3 amino acids: CASSYLTDSAGYTF. The CDR3 DNA reads TGTGCCAGCAGTTATCTAACGGACAGTGCGGGCTACACCTTC.

V is TRBV7-8 and J is TRBJ2-5, with D tentatively TRBD2 (5 bases). This CDR3 is built from 14 residues. Deletions cut 5 bases from V and 7 bases from J, with 17 bases between. The germline V gene has CDR1 SGHVS and CDR2 FQNEAQ. The CDR3 reads CASSPDRLRGTQYF. Here the CDR3 DNA reads TGTGCCAGCAGCCCCGACCGGTTACGGGGGACCCAGTACTTC. Full variable domain (remainder filled in from reference TRBV7-8 and TRBJ2-5): GAGVSQSPRYKVAKRGQDVALRCDPISGHVSLFWYQQALGQGPEFLTYFQNEAQLDKSGLPSDRFFAERPEGSVSTLKIQRTQQEDSAVYLCASSPDRLRGTQYFGPGTRLLVL.

The chain joins TRBV7-2 to TRBJ2-7; 9 positions agree with TRBD2. The J segment lost 6 bases and the V segment lost 4 bases, leaving 10 bases of the junction unmatched. The CDR3 loop spans 15 amino acids. CDR1 is SGHTA, CDR2 FQGNSA, per germline. The CDR3 reads CASSSPTAGGREQYF. Written as DNA, the CDR3 is TGTGCCAGCAGCTCCCCGACAGCGGGAGGACGCGAGCAGTACTTC.

This clonotype was seen more than once but under ten times. The CDR3 bases are TGTGCCAGCAGCGTATTAACATCTCCGAACACTGAAGCTTTCTTT. Translated: CASSVLTSPNTEAFF. The chain recombines TRBV9 with TRBJ1-1; D is uncertain. V was clipped by 1 base and J by 1 base, with 11 bases between them. This CDR3 contains 15 residues. The germline V gene encodes CDR1 SGDLS and CDR2 YYNGEE.

The chain links TRBV10-3 to TRBJ1-2; D not resolved. This CDR3 comprises 13 residues. The V gene's germline CDR1 is ENHRY and CDR2 SYGVKD. Trimming stripped 8 bases from V and 0 bases from J, with 10 bases between. The CDR3 DNA follows: TGTGCCATCGGGCAGAACACTAACTATGGCTACACCTTC. Protein product: CAIGQNTNYGYTF.

This clonotype has only a few counts. This chain connects TRBV5-6 to TRBJ2-4; 7 bases line up with TRBD1. The V and J ends lost 5 bases and 7 bases, in that order; junction bases with no gene match: 12. CDR3 length: 15 amino acids. Germline V gene sequence: CDR1 SGHDT, CDR2 YYEEEE. CDR3 amino acids: CASSIEATGMNIQYF. CDR3 coding DNA: TGTGCCAGCAGTATTGAAGCGACAGGGATGAACATTCAGTACTTC.

This clonotype was seen only a few times. The genes are TRBV5-6 and TRBJ2-7, with a possible D match to TRBD1 (5 bases). Germline V CDR1 and CDR2: SGHDT, YYEEEE. The CDR3 is made up of 14 amino acids. Trimming removed 1 base at V and 0 bases at J, with 8 bases between. The CDR3 reads CASSLRQNSYEQYF. CDR3 sequence (DNA): TGTGCCAGCAGCTTGAGACAGAACTCCTACGAGCAGTACTTC.

This clonotype has at least ten counts. V usage is TRBV6-1 and J usage is TRBJ1-5; TRBD1 is a possible D gene (5 bases). Germline V CDR1 and CDR2: MNHNS, SASEGT. The CDR3 consists of 13 residues. The ends were cut back, 8 bases at V and 5 bases at J, with 13 bases in the middle. DNA of the CDR3: TGTGCCAGCGCGAGACAGAGGGATCAGCCCCAGCATTTT. It yields the protein CASARQRDQPQHF.

The sample holds a few counts of this clonotype. This sequence joins TRBV2 and TRBJ2-2; D call uncertain. Germline V gene data show CDR1 as SNHLY and CDR2 as FYNNEI. Trimming pared 0 bases from V and 1 base from J, leaving 3 bases between. This CDR3 region has 14 residues. The CDR3 region is CASSEAENTGELFF. The CDR3, as DNA: TGTGCCAGCAGTGAAGCGGAGAACACCGGGGAGCTGTTTTTT.

This sequence joins TRBV2 and TRBJ2-7; D might be TRBD1 (6 bases). The CDR3 covers 12 residues. The V gene's germline CDR1 is SNHLY and CDR2 FYNNEI. V was shortened by 8 bases and J by 2 bases, with 10 bases between the two germline ends. The CDR3 reads CASAQGAYEQYF. CDR3 bases: TGTGCCAGCGCACAGGGTGCCTACGAGCAGTACTTC.

This clonotype was found a few times. V gene TRBV4-1 combines with J gene TRBJ2-1; 10 nucleotides align to TRBD2. The CDR3 contains 17 residues. CDR1 MGHRA and CDR2 YSYEKL come from the germline V gene. V gave up 0 bases and J gave up 10 bases; unmatched junction bases: 12. The CDR3 DNA reads as TGCGCCAGCAGCCAAGATGGACTAGCGGCTCGAGGGGGGGAGCAGTTCTTC. Translating gives CASSQDGLAARGGEQFF.

This clonotype has more than one count but fewer than ten. The chain has TRBV2 and TRBJ2-1; 13 nucleotides line up with TRBD2. V was pared by 8 bases and J by 7 bases, with 5 bases of the junction left unmatched. Germline V gives CDR1 SNHLY, CDR2 FYNNEI. The CDR3 totals 14 residues. The DNA for the CDR3 is TGTGCCAGCGTAGGGACTAGCGGGAAGAATGAGCAGTTCTTC. Translation: CASVGTSGKNEQFF.

Only a few counts were recorded for this clonotype. This rearrangement joins TRBV20-1 to TRBJ1-5, with TRBD1 matching over 7 bases. The CDR3 contains 14 residues. V trimming: 7 bases; J trimming: 0 bases; junction bases outside the gene matches: 6. Looked up from germline, CDR1 is DFQATT and CDR2 is SNEGSKA (reference sequence). The CDR3 coding sequence is TGCAGTGTATTGGGACAGATTAGCAATCAGCCCCAGCATTTT. Amino acid sequence: CSVLGQISNQPQHF.

This clonotype was observed a single time. The chain joins TRBV5-1 to TRBJ2-7; a weak D match, TRBD2 (6 bases). The CDR3 has 13 residues. Trimming removed 7 bases from V and 0 bases from J, with 11 bases in between. Germline V gene sequence: CDR1 SGHRS, CDR2 YFSETQ. In DNA form, the CDR3 reads TGCGCCAGCGCGGGATGGGGCTCCTACGAGCAGTACTTC. This encodes CASAGWGSYEQYF.

This rearrangement joins TRBV5-1 to TRBJ2-1; perhaps TRBD1 as D (7 bases). CDR3 length: 16 amino acids. Per germline, CDR1 SGHRS and CDR2 YFSETQ. V lost 6 bases, J lost 5 bases, and 21 bases lay in between. The DNA for the CDR3 is TGCGCCAGCACCAAAGGGGCAGGGGGGAAAAACAATGAGCAGTTCTTC. It translates to CASTKGAGGKNNEQFF.

This clonotype was detected only a few times. This chain uses TRBV7-8 with TRBJ2-7, with D tentatively TRBD1 (6 bases). Germline assignment: CDR1 SGHVS and CDR2 FQNEAQ. Trimming shortened V by 5 bases and J by 2 bases, and 16 bases separated the two germline ends. CDR3 length equals 15 residues. The DNA of the CDR3 is TGTGCCAGCAGCCCCCGGGACACCACCCCCTACGAGCAGTACGTC. This translates into CASSPRDTTPYEQYV.

Ten or more counts support this clonotype. This chain joins TRBV4-1 and TRBJ2-7; TRBD2 might be the D (6 bases). In germline, CDR1 is MGHRA, CDR2 YSYEKL. Between the trimmed V and J ends, which lost 1 base and 7 bases, there was a span of 11 bases. This CDR3 has 13 amino acids. For the CDR3, the DNA is TGCGCCAGCAGCCAAGTGCCCGGGGGAGAGCAGTACGTC. Translated: CASSQVPGGEQYV.

This clonotype appeared a few times. V gene TRBV7-6 combines with J gene TRBJ2-3; D might be TRBD2 (5 bases). Trimming cost V 2 bases and J 5 bases, with 11 bases left between them. CDR3 size: 14 residues. CDR1 and CDR2 from the germline V gene are SGHVS and FNYEAQ. The CDR3 here is CASSLSPSGDTQYF. The CDR3 bases are TGTGCCAGCAGCTTATCACCGAGCGGAGATACGCAGTATTTT.

In this sample, this clonotype turned up a few times. The rearrangement links TRBV7-2 to TRBJ2-1, with 7 bases fitting TRBD2. The CDR3 contains 17 residues. V trimming: 1 base; J trimming: 3 bases; junction bases outside the gene matches: 9. Looked up from germline, CDR1 is SGHTA and CDR2 is FQGNSA. CDR3 sequence (DNA): TGTGCCAGCAGCTTAGAGCCCAGCGGGGATTTCTACAATGAGCAGTTCTTC. Translation gives CASSLEPSGDFYNEQFF. The entire variable domain, with the rest obtained from reference TRBV7-2 and TRBJ2-1, is as follows: GAGVSQSPSNKVTEKGKDVELRCDPISGHTALYWYRQSLGQGLEFLIYFQGNSAPDKSGLPSDRFSAERTGGSVSTLTIQRTQQEDSAVYLCASSLEPSGDFYNEQFFGPGTRLTVL.

This clonotype was counted many times. V usage is TRBV12-3 or TRBV12-4 and J usage is TRBJ2-6; D might be TRBD1 (6 bases). V was shortened by 2 bases and J by 0 bases, with 14 bases between the two germline ends. The CDR3 consists of 18 residues. The CDR3 DNA sequence: TGTGCCAGCAGTTTACAAGCAGGGGCCTCCTCTGGGGCCAACGTCCTGACTTTC. Translating it yields CASSLQAGASSGANVLTF.